The 7 T cell receptor beta chains reported below all come from one sample, sequenced in a study of blood T cells in healthy people across ages. Together with a sample-barcoded 5' primer, a J-beta primer mix was included in a second PCR lasting about 7 to 11 cycles. TCRdb re-called the 5' RACE reads with MiXCR, one entry per CDR3 protein. The table shows 650,000 to 800,000 distinct CDR3 sequences, with 40% to 50% occurring only once. The sequencing input was blood. Receptor source: a man between 60 and 75 years old in good health.

The chain carries TRBV7-9 and TRBJ2-3; D is perhaps TRBD2 (9 bases). This CDR3 spans 17 amino acids. Trimming took 2 bases from V and 8 from J, leaving 23 bases between them. Germline V gives CDR1 SEHNR, CDR2 FQNEAQ (reference sequence). This CDR3 is CASSLTGGLAEFITQYF. The CDR3 DNA reads TGTGCCAGCAGCTTAACAGGGGGACTAGCCGAATTTATTACGCAGTATTTT.

This clonotype showed up just a few times. V and J are TRBV3-1 and TRBJ1-5, with D possibly being TRBD1 (5 bases). Germline lookup yields CDR1 LGHDT and CDR2 YNNKEL (reference sequence). The V end lost 2 bases, the J end lost 1 base, and 6 bases lay between the germline ends. The CDR3 is 14 amino acids. The CDR3 sequence is CASSQYRSNQPQHF. CDR3 DNA sequence: TGTGCCAGCAGCCAATACAGGAGCAATCAGCCCCAGCATTTT. Supplemented by reference TRBV3-1 and TRBJ1-5, the full variable domain reads DTAVSQTPKYLVTQMGNDKSIKCEQNLGHDTMYWYKQDSKKFLKIMFSYNNKELIINETVPNRFSPKSPDKAHLNLHINSLELGDSAVYFCASSQYRSNQPQHFGDGTRLSIL.

This rearrangement joins TRBV12-3 or TRBV12-4 to TRBJ2-1; 9 bases fit TRBD1. The CDR3 extends over 16 amino acids. V trimming: 0 bases; J trimming: 8 bases; junction bases outside the gene matches: 8. The CDR3 region has the DNA TGTGCCAGCAGTTTAGCTGCGGGACAGGGAAAGGATGAGCAGTTCTTC. Residues: CASSLAAGQGKDEQFF.

This chain uses TRBV4-3 with TRBJ2-5; possibly TRBD1 or TRBD2 for D (6 bases each). The CDR3 is 15 residues long. V was shortened by 0 bases and J by 5 bases, with 13 bases between the two germline ends. From germline, CDR1 is LGHNA and CDR2 YSLEER. CDR3 protein: CASSQDFGGSETQYF. The CDR3 DNA is TGCGCCAGCAGCCAAGATTTCGGGGGCTCGGAGACCCAGTACTTC.

The rearrangement uses TRBV7-6 and TRBJ2-5; D not certain. Trimming stripped 1 base from V and 2 bases from J, with 8 bases between. The CDR3 totals 14 residues. The germline gives CDR1 SGHVS, CDR2 FNYEAQ. CDR3 coding DNA: TGTGCCAGCAGCTTAGTTAGGATGCAAGAGACCCAGTACTTC. Its translation: CASSLVRMQETQYF.

This chain joins TRBV19 and TRBJ2-1; D uncertain. Germline CDR1 LNHDA, CDR2 SQIVND (reference sequence). V shed 4 bases and J shed 8 bases, with 15 bases lying between them. The CDR3 is 14 residues long. The CDR3 DNA reads TGTGCCAGTAGTACATCCCCAGGCCAGGATGAGCAGTTCTTC. It is translated as CASSTSPGQDEQFF.

This chain links TRBV6-1 with TRBJ2-1; possible D gene TRBD2, 6 bases. V lost 6 bases, J lost 4 bases, and 19 bases lay in between. CDR3 length: 16 amino acids. The germline V gene encodes CDR1 MNHNS and CDR2 SASEGT. CDR3 bases: TGTGCCAGCAGAGGAGGGATTGGGGGACGGTACAATGAGCAGTTCTTC. Translating it yields CASRGGIGGRYNEQFF.